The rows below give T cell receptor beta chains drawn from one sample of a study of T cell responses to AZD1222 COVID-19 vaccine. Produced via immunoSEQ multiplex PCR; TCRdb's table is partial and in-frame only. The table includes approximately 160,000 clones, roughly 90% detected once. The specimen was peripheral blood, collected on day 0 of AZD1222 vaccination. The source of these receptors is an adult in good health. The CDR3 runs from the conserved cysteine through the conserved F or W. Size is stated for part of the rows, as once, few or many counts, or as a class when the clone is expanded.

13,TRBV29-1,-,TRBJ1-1,CSVGRRLNTEAFF
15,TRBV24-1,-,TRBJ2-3,CATPSRTGGADTQYF
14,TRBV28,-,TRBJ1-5,CASRTRDRAQPQHF
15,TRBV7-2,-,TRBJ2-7,CASSPPWTGVHEQYF
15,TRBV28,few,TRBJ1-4,CASSDRAGYTKGLFF
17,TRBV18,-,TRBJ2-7,CASSPPRTGLDAREQYF
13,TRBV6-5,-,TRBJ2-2,CASSSGYFGELFF
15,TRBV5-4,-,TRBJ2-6,CASSLQVSGANVLTF
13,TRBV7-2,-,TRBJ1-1,CASSLERGGIAFF
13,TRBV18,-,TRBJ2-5,CASSRSRQETQYF
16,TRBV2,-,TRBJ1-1,CASSEVAGWGGTEAFF
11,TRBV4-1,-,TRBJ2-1,CASSLDNEQFF
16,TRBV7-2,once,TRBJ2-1,CASSTSSGSKDNEQFF
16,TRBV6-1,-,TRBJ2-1,CASSESGTGRYNEQFF
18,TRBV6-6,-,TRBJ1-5,CASSPGVGTGVSYQPQHF
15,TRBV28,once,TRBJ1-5,CASRPSGQGDSFSHF
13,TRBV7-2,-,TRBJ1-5,CASSLDSNQPQHF
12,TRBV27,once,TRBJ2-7,CASSANSREQYF
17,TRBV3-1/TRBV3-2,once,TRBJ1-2,CASSQGGRPQSNYGYTF
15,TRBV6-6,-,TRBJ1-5,CASSKTPEGGQPQHF
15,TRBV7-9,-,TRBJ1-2,CASSLGPGTAYGYTF
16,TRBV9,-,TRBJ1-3,CASSVAGTGSLRTIYF
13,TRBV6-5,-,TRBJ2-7,CASRYGGSYEQYF
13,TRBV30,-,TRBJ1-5,CAWTPTGNQPQHF
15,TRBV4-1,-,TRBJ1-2,CASSQEEQGIYGYTF
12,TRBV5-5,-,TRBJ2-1,CASSLVINEQFF